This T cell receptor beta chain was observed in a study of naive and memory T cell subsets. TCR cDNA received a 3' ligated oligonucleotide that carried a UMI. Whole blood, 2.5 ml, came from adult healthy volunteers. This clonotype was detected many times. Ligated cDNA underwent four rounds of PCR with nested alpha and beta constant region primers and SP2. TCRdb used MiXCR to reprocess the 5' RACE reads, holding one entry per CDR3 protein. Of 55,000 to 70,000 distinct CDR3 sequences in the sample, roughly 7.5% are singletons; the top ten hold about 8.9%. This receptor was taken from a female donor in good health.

CDR3 protein: CASSRQGGEGYGYTF. CDR3 DNA: TGTGCCAGCAGCCGACAGGGCGGTGAAGGGTATGGCTACACCTTC. The chain is built from TRBV3-1 and TRBJ1-2; 7 positions match TRBD1. This CDR3 region has 15 residues. From germline, CDR1 is LGHDT and CDR2 YNNKEL (reference sequence). After removal of 4 bases from V and 5 bases from J, the junction contained 10 bases not matched to a gene.